This entry lists 25 T cell receptor beta chains sequenced from one sample in a study of T cell repertoires in cytomegalovirus infection. TCRdb processed the reads anew with MiXCR; each CDR3 protein has one entry. The data hold around 300,000 distinct CDR3 sequences, with roughly 25% observed a single time. Sequenced sample: PBMCs. These receptors were collected from a human donor in good health (CMV status not recorded). Some clones in this sample may be carry-over from other donors' samples.

The chain carries TRBV11-3 and TRBJ2-3; 8 nucleotides agree with TRBD2. This CDR3 has 15 amino acids. The ends lost 1 base at V and 6 bases at J; junction bases unmatched: 6. Germline V CDR1 and CDR2: SGHNT, YENEEA. CDR3 sequence: CASSLVGAGADTQYF. The CDR3 nucleotides are TGTGCCAGCAGCTTAGTAGGAGCGGGGGCGGATACGCAGTATTTT.

This clonotype has ten or more counts. CDR3 DNA: TGCAGTGCTAGGCAGGGCACGGGCACTGAAGCTTTCTTT. Encoded protein: CSARQGTGTEAFF. The V call is TRBV20-1, the J call TRBJ1-1; D may be TRBD1 (5 bases). V lost 3 bases, J lost 4 bases, and 12 bases lay in between. Germline V gene sequence: CDR1 DFQATT, CDR2 SNEGSKA (reference sequence). The CDR3 spans 13 residues.

The genes are TRBV15 and TRBJ2-7; D call uncertain. This CDR3 is 13 amino acids long. Germline V CDR1 and CDR2: LNHNV, YYDKDF (reference sequence). The V and J ends lost 0 bases and 2 bases respectively, with 5 bases between them. CDR3 nucleotide sequence: TGTGCCACCAGCAGAGATCGGCCCTACGAGCAGTACTTC. Protein: CATSRDRPYEQYF.

This clonotype was observed a handful of times. CDR3: CASSLVSEYGYTF. CDR3 DNA: TGCGCCAGCAGCTTGGTGTCTGAATATGGCTACACCTTC. The chain carries TRBV5-1 and TRBJ1-2; the D is unclear. The CDR3 runs 13 residues. V gave up 0 bases and J gave up 5 bases, with 8 bases separating them. Per the germline V gene, CDR1 is SGHRS and CDR2 is YFSETQ. Full variable domain (missing parts from reference TRBV5-1 and TRBJ1-2): KAGVTQTPRYLIKTRGQQVTLSCSPISGHRSVSWYQQTPGQGLQFLFEYFSETQRNKGNFPGRFSGRQFSNSRSEMNVSTLELGDSALYLCASSLVSEYGYTFGSGTRLTVV.

This clonotype occurred many times. This sequence joins TRBV7-2 and TRBJ2-7; 10 bases agree with TRBD1. The CDR3 sequence is 15 residues long. The germline gives CDR1 SGHTA, CDR2 FQGNSA. V trimming: 5 bases; J trimming: 4 bases; junction bases outside the gene matches: 8. The CDR3 is CASSPTDRGRYEQYF. The CDR3 nucleotides read TGTGCCAGCAGCCCGACAGACAGGGGGCGGTACGAGCAGTACTTC.

This clonotype was observed a few times. This rearrangement joins TRBV20-1 to TRBJ1-1, with a possible D match to TRBD1 (5 bases). The germline V and J ends were trimmed by 2 bases and 6 bases, with 13 bases remaining between them. CDR1 is DFQATT and CDR2 is SNEGSKA in the germline V gene (reference sequence). This CDR3 region has 13 residues. The CDR3 loop reads CSARNGGIAEAFF. The CDR3 region has the DNA TGCAGTGCTAGAAATGGGGGGATCGCTGAAGCTTTCTTT.

This clonotype showed up many times. V and J are TRBV7-9 and TRBJ1-2; 7 bases line up with TRBD1. This CDR3 comprises 14 residues. J lost 5 bases, V lost 5 bases, and 8 bases had no gene match. Germline values: CDR1 SEHNR, CDR2 FQNEAQ (reference sequence). CDR3 loop: CASSTRGDGYGYTF. CDR3 DNA: TGTGCCAGCAGCACCAGGGGGGACGGGTATGGCTACACCTTC.

The V gene is TRBV28, the J gene TRBJ1-6; perhaps TRBD1 as D (6 bases). The CDR3 is 15 residues long. The germline V gene has CDR1 MDHEN and CDR2 SYDVKM. V lost 2 bases, J lost 6 bases, and 11 bases lay in between. The CDR3 protein is CASSLADRFNSPLHF. The CDR3 bases are TGTGCCAGCAGTTTAGCGGACAGATTTAATTCACCCCTCCACTTT.

The rearrangement uses TRBV7-2 and TRBJ2-2; possible D gene TRBD1, 6 bases. Germline V gene data show CDR1 as SGHTA and CDR2 as FQGNSA. The CDR3 runs to 15 residues. V was pared by 5 bases and J by 6 bases, with 16 bases between. The DNA of the CDR3 is TGTGCCAGCAGCCCCCAACATGACAGGTCCGGGGAGCTGTTTTTT. Encoded protein: CASSPQHDRSGELFF.

This clonotype was seen just once. The chain joins TRBV6-2 or TRBV6-3 to TRBJ2-1; D tentatively reads TRBD1 or TRBD2 (6 bases each). The CDR3 runs to 16 residues. Looked up from germline, CDR1 is MNHEY and CDR2 is SVGEGT. V was shortened by 2 bases and J by 6 bases, with 17 bases between the two germline ends. This CDR3 reads CASSYPAGLGGNEQFF. In DNA, the CDR3 is TGTGCCAGCAGTTACCCAGCGGGCCTAGGGGGCAATGAGCAGTTCTTC.

The rearrangement joins TRBV15 to TRBJ1-5; D not certain. Germline values: CDR1 LNHNV, CDR2 YYDKDF (reference sequence). The CDR3 is made up of 13 amino acids. V lost 2 bases and J lost 0, with 2 bases in between. CDR3 sequence reads: CATSRLSNQPQHF. In nucleotides, the CDR3 is TGTGCCACCAGCAGACTTAGCAATCAGCCCCAGCATTTT.

This clonotype was counted only a few times. The chain uses TRBV12-3 or TRBV12-4 and TRBJ1-6, with 9 bases fitting TRBD1. The J segment lost 10 bases and the V segment lost 8 bases, leaving 6 bases of the junction unmatched. CDR3 length: 13 residues. The chain's CDR3 is CASVGTGQSPLHF. The CDR3 DNA follows: TGTGCCAGCGTGGGGACAGGGCAATCACCCCTCCACTTT.

This sequence joins TRBV12-3 or TRBV12-4 and TRBJ2-3; 11 bases line up with TRBD1. This CDR3 has 16 amino acids. V lost 5 bases, J lost 3 bases, and 7 bases stayed unmatched. The CDR3 nucleotides read TGTGCCAGCAGTCCCTTGGGACAGGGGGGGACAGATACGCAGTATTTT. Translated, it gives CASSPLGQGGTDTQYF.

The V gene is TRBV28, the J gene TRBJ2-3; TRBD2 matches 12 bases. CDR3 size: 17 residues. V gave up 7 bases and J gave up 1 base; unmatched junction bases: 9. Germline V gives CDR1 MDHEN, CDR2 SYDVKM. DNA for the CDR3: TGTGCCAGCATAAGACTAGCGGGAGTTTCCGGCACAGATACGCAGTATTTT. The encoded protein is CASIRLAGVSGTDTQYF.

The chain couples TRBV25-1 to TRBJ2-3; D is ambiguous. The CDR3 totals 14 residues. CDR1 MGHDK and CDR2 SYGVNS come from the germline V gene. Trimming pared 6 bases from V and 2 bases from J, leaving 12 bases between. For the CDR3, the DNA is TGTGCCAGCAGGGACGGAATGAACACAGATACGCAGTATTTT. It yields the protein CASRDGMNTDTQYF.

The J gene is TRBJ1-5, the V gene TRBV6-2 or TRBV6-3, with TRBD1 matching 8 bases. Germline CDR1 reads MNHEY; CDR2 reads SVGEGT. The trim removed 6 bases at V and 0 bases at J, leaving 10 bases unmatched. This CDR3 has 17 amino acids. As DNA, the CDR3 is TGTGCCAGCAGCGTACCTCAGGGGGCCAGTAGCAATCAGCCCCAGCATTTT. Encoded protein: CASSVPQGASSNQPQHF.

V is TRBV19 and J is TRBJ1-1, with a tentative D call TRBD1 (5 bases). The CDR3 loop spans 15 amino acids. Germline CDR1 LNHDA, CDR2 SQIVND (reference sequence). V shed 6 bases and J shed 2 bases, with 16 bases lying between them. Here the CDR3 reads CASREVGRANTEAFF. In nucleotides, the CDR3 is TGTGCCAGTAGGGAGGTTGGCAGGGCTAACACTGAAGCTTTCTTT. Using reference TRBV19 and TRBJ1-1 for the parts outside the CDR3, the full variable domain is DGGITQSPKYLFRKEGQNVTLSCEQNLNHDAMYWYRQDPGQGLRLIYYSQIVNDFQKGDIAEGYSVSREKKESFPLTVTSAQKNPTAFYLCASREVGRANTEAFFGQGTRLTVV.

This clonotype was observed a few times. The chain couples TRBV4-2 to TRBJ2-7; D ambiguous. The CDR3 totals 11 residues. Germline lookup yields CDR1 LGHNA and CDR2 YNFKEQ. Between the trimmed V and J ends, which lost 0 bases and 6 bases, there was a span of 3 bases. The CDR3 DNA follows: TGTGCCAGCAGCCAAGATAGCGAGCAGTACTTC. Protein product: CASSQDSEQYF.

This clonotype was observed a few times. The chain has TRBV14 and TRBJ2-5; D might be TRBD1 or TRBD2, each matching 6 bases. The CDR3 totals 17 residues. Trimming stripped 5 bases from V and 0 bases from J, with 19 bases between. Germline values: CDR1 SGHDN, CDR2 FVKESK. DNA for the CDR3: TGTGCCAGCAGCTCCCTGCGAGGGGGGCAGGACCAAGAGACCCAGTACTTC. This encodes CASSSLRGGQDQETQYF. Combining the CDR3 with reference TRBV14 and TRBJ2-5 gives the whole variable domain EAGVTQFPSHSVIEKGQTVTLRCDPISGHDNLYWYRRVMGKEIKFLLHFVKESKQDESGMPNNRFLAERTGGTYSTLKVQPAELEDSGVYFCASSSLRGGQDQETQYFGPGTRLLVL.

Here the CDR3 reads CASSYRPDRNSGNTIYF. The CDR3 bases are TGTGCCAGCAGTTACAGACCGGACAGGAACTCTGGAAACACCATATATTTT. The chain employs TRBV6-5 and TRBJ1-3; 7 positions agree with TRBD1. CDR3 length: 17 amino acids. Germline CDR1 and CDR2: MNHEY and SVGAGI. Trimming removed 2 bases from V and 0 bases from J; junction bases left unmatched: 7.

This clonotype was detected ten times or more. This rearrangement joins TRBV12-3 or TRBV12-4 to TRBJ2-1, with TRBD2 identical over 9 bases. CDR3 length equals 14 residues. Trimming at V came to 3 bases and at J to 7 bases, leaving 4 bases not matched to a gene. The CDR3 sequence is CASSLRREGNEQFF. CDR3 coding DNA: TGTGCCAGCAGTTTGCGGCGGGAGGGTAATGAGCAGTTCTTC.

V usage is TRBV28 and J usage is TRBJ2-3; D is possibly TRBD2 (5 bases). CDR3 length: 11 residues. CDR1 is MDHEN and CDR2 is SYDVKM in the germline V gene. The V end was cut by 7 bases, the J end by 7 bases, with 9 bases between. DNA of the CDR3: TGTGCCAGCACAAGAGGGAATACGCAGTATTTT. Protein product: CASTRGNTQYF.

The V call is TRBV29-1, the J call TRBJ1-2; possibly TRBD1 for D (5 bases). CDR3 length: 13 residues. The V end lost 6 bases, the J end lost 8 bases, and 19 bases lay between the germline ends. From germline, CDR1 is SQVTM and CDR2 ANQGSEA. CDR3 protein: CSVDTGTSGGYTF. Here the CDR3 DNA reads TGCAGCGTGGATACCGGGACCTCCGGAGGCTACACCTTC. Looking up the rest from reference TRBV29-1 and TRBJ1-2 gives the full variable domain: SAVISQKPSRDICQRGTSLTIQCQVDSQVTMMFWYRQQPGQSLTLIATANQGSEATYESGFVIDKFPISRPNLTFSTLTVSNMSPEDSSIYLCSVDTGTSGGYTFGSGTRLTVV.

This clonotype appeared many times. The chain links TRBV28 to TRBJ1-6; D is possibly TRBD1 (6 bases). The V and J ends lost 6 bases and 7 bases respectively, with 13 bases between them. CDR3 size: 14 residues. Germline V gives CDR1 MDHEN, CDR2 SYDVKM. The CDR3 reads CASSSTGLNSPLHF. Here the CDR3 DNA reads TGTGCCAGCAGCTCTACAGGGCTAAATTCACCCCTCCACTTT.

There are many counts of this clonotype. The chain employs TRBV7-2 and TRBJ2-3; D is undetermined. Trimming left V 2 bases short and J 0 bases short, with 12 bases between. CDR3 length equals 16 residues. CDR1 is SGHTA, CDR2 FQGNSA, per germline. Written as DNA, the CDR3 is TGTGCCAGCAGCTTACGATTCCAATCTAGCACAGATACGCAGTATTTT. Protein sequence: CASSLRFQSSTDTQYF. Combining the CDR3 with reference TRBV7-2 and TRBJ2-3 gives the whole variable domain GAGVSQSPSNKVTEKGKDVELRCDPISGHTALYWYRQSLGQGLEFLIYFQGNSAPDKSGLPSDRFSAERTGGSVSTLTIQRTQQEDSAVYLCASSLRFQSSTDTQYFGPGTRLTVL.